This TCR beta chain derives from a study of blood T cell repertoires in COVID-19. Sequencing was performed with immunoSEQ multiplex PCR; in TCRdb, only in-frame clones are kept and a portion is missing. The data show 350,000 to 550,000 clones, with approximately 90% seen just once and 1.5% to 2% held by the top ten. This clone was recorded only once. The CDR3 has 13 residues. V was clipped by 0 bases and J by 5 bases, with 5 bases between them. Germline CDR1 is SNHLY and CDR2 is FYNNEI. The source material was PBMCs or T cells enriched from blood (not recorded which). The chain couples TRBV2 to TRBJ1-5; D remains ambiguous. The TCR originated in a woman aged 18-29 years with acute COVID-19. CDR3 bases: TGTGCCAGCAGTGAAGCCAACTATCAGCCCCAGCATTTT. Translated, it gives CASSEANYQPQHF.